Each of the 18 T cell receptor beta chains below was sequenced from the same sample in a study of OX40 agonist ivuxolimab in advanced cancers. Profiled with immunoSEQ multiplex PCR; TCRdb holds only in-frame clones, not every one. The sample lists approximately 84,000 clones, roughly 90% occurring once. Specimen: CD4+ or CD8+ T cells sorted from blood, collected in a trial of the OX40 agonist ivuxolimab. These receptors came from an adult with an advanced solid tumor such as melanoma, head and neck, liver or kidney cancer.

This clone has a single count. The chain carries TRBV5-1 and TRBJ2-3; D remains unclear. Per germline, CDR1 SGHRS and CDR2 YFSETQ. This CDR3 has 14 amino acids. Trimming removed 6 bases at V and 2 bases at J, with 13 bases between. The CDR3 protein is CASTRNSVTDTQYF. CDR3 bases: TGCGCCAGCACGAGAAACTCCGTCACAGATACGCAGTATTTT.

The chain uses TRBV6-1 and TRBJ1-4; D uncertain. V was clipped by 4 bases and J by 0 bases, with 18 bases between them. CDR3 length equals 18 residues. Looked up from germline, CDR1 is MNHNS and CDR2 is SASEGT. The CDR3 coding sequence is TGTGCCAGCAGTGTTTGGGGTAATTGGGCCGCAACTAATGAAAAACTGTTTTTT. It translates to CASSVWGNWAATNEKLFF.

The V call is TRBV2, the J call TRBJ1-6; D unclear. Per germline, CDR1 SNHLY and CDR2 FYNNEI. Trimming took 7 bases from V and 2 from J, leaving 21 bases between them. This CDR3 has 18 residues. CDR3 DNA: TGTGCCAGCACCTGGACCAAAACGTCACCCACCTATAATTCACCCCTCCACTTT. As protein: CASTWTKTSPTYNSPLHF. Filled out from reference TRBV2 and TRBJ1-6, the complete variable domain reads EPEVTQTPSHQVTQMGQEVILRCVPISNHLYFYWYRQILGQKVEFLVSFYNNEISEKSEIFDDQFSVERPDGSNFTLKIRSTKLEDSAMYFCASTWTKTSPTYNSPLHFGNGTRLTVT.

This clone occurred a few times. The V call is TRBV27, the J call TRBJ2-2; 8 positions match TRBD2. Germline CDR1 and CDR2: MNHEY and SMNVEV (reference sequence). V trimming: 6 bases; J trimming: 5 bases; junction bases outside the gene matches: 5. This CDR3 comprises 14 residues. CDR3 DNA sequence: TGTGCCAGCAGACTCGGGGGGGTGACCGGGGAGCTGTTTTTT. Translating it yields CASRLGGVTGELFF.

This clone was observed a few times. V gene TRBV5-8 combines with J gene TRBJ2-5, with TRBD2 matching 11 bases. The V and J ends lost 4 bases and 3 bases, in that order; junction bases with no gene match: 5. This CDR3 is 15 amino acids long. Germline V lookup: CDR1 SGHTS, CDR2 YDEGEE. CDR3 protein: CASSALAGGKETQYF. In nucleotides, the CDR3 is TGTGCCAGCAGCGCCCTAGCGGGGGGTAAAGAGACCCAGTACTTC.

This chain connects TRBV6-6 to TRBJ2-1; TRBD2 aligns across 13 bases. CDR1 is MNHNY, CDR2 SVGAGI, per germline (reference sequence). The CDR3 consists of 15 residues. Germline trimming cut 6 bases from V and 7 bases from J; bases unmatched to any gene: 6. In nucleotides, the CDR3 is TGTGCCAGCAGAACACTAGCGGGAGGGATTAATGAGCAGTTCTTC. It translates to CASRTLAGGINEQFF.

The V call is TRBV27, the J call TRBJ2-3; no firm D call. From germline, CDR1 is MNHEY and CDR2 SMNVEV (reference sequence). V dropped 2 bases and J dropped 7 bases, with 16 bases sitting between them. The CDR3 sequence is 15 residues long. CDR3 region: CASSLGQNSHHTQYF. The CDR3 DNA reads TGTGCCAGCAGTTTAGGGCAGAATTCGCACCATACGCAGTATTTT.

The chain links TRBV25-1 to TRBJ1-2; 11 nucleotides agree with TRBD1. Germline-derived CDR1 and CDR2 are MGHDK and SYGVNS. CDR3 size: 15 residues. The V gene end was trimmed by 5 bases and the J gene end by 6 bases; junction bases not matched to a gene: 8. DNA of the CDR3: TGTGCCAGCAGTAACCGGGACAGGGGGTTACATGGCTACACCTTC. This gives the protein CASSNRDRGLHGYTF.

The chain has TRBV7-8 and TRBJ1-4; D is perhaps TRBD1 (5 bases). V was clipped by 5 bases and J by 7 bases, with 17 bases between them. Germline V gene data show CDR1 as SGHVS and CDR2 as FQNEAQ. The CDR3 is 15 amino acids. In nucleotides, the CDR3 is TGTGCCAGCAGCCCACGAGCGGGACCCAGTGAAAAACTGTTTTTT. Translated: CASSPRAGPSEKLFF.

CDR3 sequence reads: CASSLYGSSENGYTF. The DNA for the CDR3 is TGCGCCAGCAGCTTGTATGGGTCTTCAGAGAACGGCTACACCTTC. V gene TRBV5-1 combines with J gene TRBJ1-2; D is unclear. V was cut by 1 base and J by 8 bases, with 18 bases left in between. Germline V gene data show CDR1 as SGHRS and CDR2 as YFSETQ. This CDR3 comprises 15 residues.

There are a few counts of this clone. As DNA, the CDR3 is TGTGCCAGCAGCCAAGATTGGGACACGAATCAGCCCCAGCATTTT. Its translation is CASSQDWDTNQPQHF. The V gene is TRBV4-2, the J gene TRBJ1-5, with D possibly TRBD1 on 6 matching bases. The CDR3 is 15 residues long. V lost 0 bases and J 4 bases, leaving 10 bases between the germline ends. The germline gives CDR1 LGHNA, CDR2 YNFKEQ.

This chain joins TRBV7-3 and TRBJ2-2; a weak D match, TRBD1 (6 bases). CDR1 is SGHTA and CDR2 is FQGTGA in the germline V gene. This CDR3 region has 15 residues. The V end lost 3 bases, the J end lost 4 bases, and 12 bases lay between the germline ends. The CDR3 DNA is TGTGCCAGCAGCTTTATGGGGGCCGGCACCGGGGAGCTGTTTTTT. This codes for CASSFMGAGTGELFF.

As concerns this clone: This CDR3 is also generated by other DNA sequences in the sample. This rearrangement joins TRBV5-1 to TRBJ2-7; D is undetermined. Looked up from germline, CDR1 is SGHRS and CDR2 is YFSETQ. Between the trimmed V and J ends, which lost 0 bases and 4 bases, there was a span of 2 bases. CDR3 length equals 11 residues. The CDR3 sequence is CASSLGYEQYF. Written as DNA, the CDR3 is TGCGCCAGCAGCTTGGGGTACGAGCAGTACTTC.

The chain joins TRBV30 to TRBJ1-3, with D unclear. Germline loops: CDR1 GTSNPN, CDR2 SVGIG (reference sequence). The germline V and J ends were trimmed by 4 bases and 2 bases, with 6 bases remaining between them. This CDR3 contains 12 residues. CDR3 in amino acids: CAWNTPGNTIYF. The CDR3 DNA sequence: TGTGCCTGGAATACCCCTGGAAACACCATATATTTT.

The chain recombines TRBV6-1 with TRBJ1-4; possible D gene TRBD1, 5 bases. CDR3 length equals 16 residues. Trimming removed 4 bases at V and 6 bases at J, with 18 bases between. Germline V gives CDR1 MNHNS, CDR2 SASEGT. CDR3 DNA: TGTGCCAGCAGTGGCCGATTGGGCAGGGCGGATGAAAAACTGTTTTTT. Encoded protein: CASSGRLGRADEKLFF.

The V call is TRBV7-2, the J call TRBJ1-1, with D possibly TRBD1 on 5 matching bases. CDR1 and CDR2 (germline): SGHTA, FQGNSA. This CDR3 contains 15 residues. Between the trimmed V and J ends, which lost 2 bases and 3 bases, there was a span of 13 bases. CDR3 bases: TGTGCCAGCAGCTTAATCCAGGGATCGCACACTGAAGCTTTCTTT. Encoded protein: CASSLIQGSHTEAFF.

Only one count was recorded for this clone. DNA for the CDR3: TGTGCCAGCAGTTTAATAGGACAGGGCCTGTCCACAGATACGCAGTATTTT. Translating it yields CASSLIGQGLSTDTQYF. The chain employs TRBV28 and TRBJ2-3, with 8 bases identical to TRBD1. The ends lost 2 bases at V and 2 bases at J; junction bases unmatched: 9. The CDR3 is made up of 17 amino acids. Germline CDR1 reads MDHEN; CDR2 reads SYDVKM.

In DNA form, the CDR3 reads TGTGCCAGCAGGCTCAGAACAGGCCAGGAGACCCAGTACTTC. This sequence encodes CASRLRTGQETQYF. The genes are TRBV27 and TRBJ2-5; a possible D gene is TRBD1 (5 bases). This CDR3 region has 14 residues. Looked up from germline, CDR1 is MNHEY and CDR2 is SMNVEV (reference sequence). Trimming removed 6 bases from V and 5 bases from J, with 16 bases in between.